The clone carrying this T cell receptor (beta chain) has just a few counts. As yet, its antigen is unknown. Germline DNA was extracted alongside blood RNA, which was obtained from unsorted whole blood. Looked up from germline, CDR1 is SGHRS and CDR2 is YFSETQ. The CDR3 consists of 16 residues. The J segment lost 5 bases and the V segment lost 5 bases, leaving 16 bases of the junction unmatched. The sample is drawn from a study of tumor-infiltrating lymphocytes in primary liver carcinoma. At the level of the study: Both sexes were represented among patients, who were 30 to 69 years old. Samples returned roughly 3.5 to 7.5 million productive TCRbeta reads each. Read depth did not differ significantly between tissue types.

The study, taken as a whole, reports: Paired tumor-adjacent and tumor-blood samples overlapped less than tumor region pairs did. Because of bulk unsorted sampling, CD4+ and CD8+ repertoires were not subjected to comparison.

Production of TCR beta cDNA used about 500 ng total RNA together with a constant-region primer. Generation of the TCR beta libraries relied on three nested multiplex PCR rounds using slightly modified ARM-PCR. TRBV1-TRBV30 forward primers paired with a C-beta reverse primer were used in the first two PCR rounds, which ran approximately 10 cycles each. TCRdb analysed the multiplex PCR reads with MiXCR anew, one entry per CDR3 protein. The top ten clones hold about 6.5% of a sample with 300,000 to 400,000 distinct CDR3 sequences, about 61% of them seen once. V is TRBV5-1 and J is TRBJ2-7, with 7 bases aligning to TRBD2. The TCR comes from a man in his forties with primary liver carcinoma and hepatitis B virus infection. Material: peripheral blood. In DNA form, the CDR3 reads TGCGCCAGCAGTACCTCCTGCGGGAGCGTGCGCAACGAGCAGTACTTC. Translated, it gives CASSTSCGSVRNEQYF.